This entry lists 22 T cell receptor beta chains sequenced from one sample in a study of cytomegalovirus exposure and HLA in healthy donors. Use of 60 Vbeta and 13 Jbeta primers characterized the PCR. Sequenced by immunoSEQ multiplex PCR; TCRdb stores in-frame clones only, minus some. The sample includes about 130,000 clones, roughly 80% seen only once; the top ten take roughly a tenth. Sequencing used PBMCs. These receptors were obtained from a man aged 30 to 45 in good health and CMV-seropositive.

This clone is deemed medium-sized. The genes are TRBV6-1 and TRBJ1-2; tentatively, D is TRBD1 (5 bases). In germline, CDR1 is MNHNS, CDR2 SASEGT. V was trimmed by 9 bases and J by 6 bases, leaving 17 bases between them. This CDR3 spans 13 amino acids. The CDR3 loop is CASPTDSNDGYTF. In DNA form, the CDR3 reads TGTGCCAGTCCGACAGACAGTAATGATGGCTACACCTTC.

V and J are TRBV30 and TRBJ1-2; unclear D gene. The germline V and J ends were trimmed by 0 bases and 4 bases, with 3 bases remaining between them. Germline V lookup: CDR1 GTSNPN, CDR2 SVGIG (reference sequence). CDR3 length equals 11 residues. In nucleotides, the CDR3 is TGTGCCTGGAGTGTCTCCTATGGCTACACCTTC. This gives the protein CAWSVSYGYTF. Complete variable domain (other parts from reference TRBV30 and TRBJ1-2): SQTIHQWPATLVQPVGSPLSLECTVEGTSNPNLYWYRQAAGRGLQLLFYSVGIGQISSEVPQNLSASRPQDRQFILSSKKLLLSDSGFYLCAWSVSYGYTFGSGTRLTVV.

The J gene is TRBJ2-1, the V gene TRBV27; 13 nucleotides match TRBD2. The CDR3 contains 17 residues. From germline, CDR1 is MNHEY and CDR2 SMNVEV (reference sequence). The V gene end was trimmed by 5 bases and the J gene end by 0 bases; junction bases not matched to a gene: 4. CDR3 amino acids: CASSPTSGGSSYNEQFF. The CDR3 nucleotides read TGTGCCAGCAGTCCGACTAGCGGGGGGAGCTCCTACAATGAGCAGTTCTTC.

This chain uses TRBV1 with TRBJ2-7; TRBD2, the table's D call, lacks a check against the DNA. TRBV1 is shown as a pseudogene. The CDR3 covers 15 residues. The CDR3 region is CTSSHRPGTRGEQYF. The CDR3 DNA sequence: TGCACCAGCAGCCACCGCCCCGGGACTAGAGGAGAGCAGTACTTC.

V is TRBV9 and J is TRBJ2-7; 7 bases fit TRBD2. Germline V gene sequence: CDR1 SGDLS, CDR2 YYNGEE. Trimming took 1 base from V and 2 from J; bases not matched to a gene: 6. CDR3 length: 15 amino acids. The CDR3 spells CASSVTPRGAYEQYF. The CDR3 region has the DNA TGTGCCAGCAGCGTAACCCCTCGGGGGGCCTACGAGCAGTACTTC.

This chain joins TRBV6-1 and TRBJ2-3; D remains ambiguous. CDR3 length: 15 residues. Germline values: CDR1 MNHNS, CDR2 SASEGT. Between the trimmed V and J ends, which lost 7 bases and 2 bases, there was a span of 16 bases. CDR3 amino acids: CASTDWSLTTDTQYF. As DNA, the CDR3 is TGTGCCAGCACAGATTGGAGCTTAACCACAGATACGCAGTATTTT.

V usage is TRBV5-1 and J usage is TRBJ2-1; 7 nucleotides line up with TRBD2. Per germline, CDR1 SGHRS and CDR2 YFSETQ. The trim removed 0 bases at V and 11 bases at J, leaving 2 bases unmatched. CDR3 length: 12 amino acids. The CDR3 DNA sequence: TGCGCCAGCAGCTTGGGGCGGGAGAAGCAGTTCTTC. The encoded protein is CASSLGREKQFF.

This clone showed up just a few times. The chain employs TRBV6-1 and TRBJ2-7; perhaps TRBD2 as D (6 bases). This CDR3 is 14 amino acids long. Trimming took off 2 bases at V and 7 bases at J, with 15 bases between the two ends. Germline CDR1 reads MNHNS; CDR2 reads SASEGT. As DNA, the CDR3 is TGTGCCAGCAGTGAACCGGGGGACCTAAGGGAGCAGTACTTC. This translates into CASSEPGDLREQYF.

The V gene is TRBV28, the J gene TRBJ2-7; 11 positions match TRBD1. The CDR3 covers 19 residues. Looked up from germline, CDR1 is MDHEN and CDR2 is SYDVKM. The V and J ends lost 2 bases and 5 bases, in that order; junction bases with no gene match: 17. For the CDR3, the DNA is TGTGCCAGCAGTTTAAAGGTTGTTGGACAGGGGGCGTCTCTCCACGAGCAGTACTTC. Encoded protein: CASSLKVVGQGASLHEQYF.

The chain employs TRBV7-2 and TRBJ2-5, with D possibly being TRBD1 (5 bases). Trimming took off 4 bases at V and 3 bases at J, with 18 bases between the two ends. CDR1 SGHTA and CDR2 FQGNSA come from the germline V gene. The CDR3 loop spans 16 amino acids. CDR3 protein: CASSYRAARDEETQYF. DNA for the CDR3: TGTGCCAGCAGCTATAGGGCCGCCAGGGATGAAGAGACCCAGTACTTC.

The V gene is TRBV6-5, the J gene TRBJ2-7, with a tentative D call TRBD1 (6 bases). Germline loops: CDR1 MNHEY, CDR2 SVGAGI. This CDR3 is built from 12 residues. V gave up 8 bases and J gave up 4 bases, with 12 bases separating them. DNA of the CDR3: TGTGCCAGCCATGGAAGGGGGTACGAGCAGTACTTC. It codes for CASHGRGYEQYF.

The chain combines TRBV28 with TRBJ1-5; 9 nucleotides line up with TRBD1. The CDR3 has 16 amino acids. With V trimmed by 4 bases and J by 5 bases, 9 bases remained unmatched. The germline V gene encodes CDR1 MDHEN and CDR2 SYDVKM. The CDR3 here is CASSSLDRGTYQPQHF. CDR3 in DNA: TGTGCCAGCAGTTCACTGGACAGGGGAACCTATCAGCCCCAGCATTTT.

Points on this clone: This sample includes further DNA sequences coding for the same CDR3. The chain couples TRBV4-2 to TRBJ1-2, with 8 nucleotides matching TRBD1. This CDR3 region has 18 residues. Germline V lookup: CDR1 LGHNA, CDR2 YNFKEQ. V lost 5 bases, J lost 1 base, and 15 bases stayed unmatched. In DNA form, the CDR3 reads TGTGCCAGCAGCTCAAAAAGCCCCGGGACAGGCCTTAACTATGGCTACACCTTC. Protein: CASSSKSPGTGLNYGYTF.

The J gene is TRBJ2-1, the V gene TRBV7-2; 10 bases line up with TRBD2. The length of the CDR3 is 16 residues. J lost 1 base, V lost 2 bases, and 2 bases had no gene match. CDR1 and CDR2 (germline): SGHTA, FQGNSA. In DNA, the CDR3 is TGTGCCAGCAGCTTAAGCGGGAGGGGATCCTACAATGAGCAGTTCTTC. It translates to CASSLSGRGSYNEQFF.

The genes are TRBV7-2 and TRBJ1-5, with D perhaps TRBD1 (6 bases). Trimming took off 5 bases at V and 6 bases at J, with 17 bases between the two ends. The CDR3 runs 15 residues. Germline-derived CDR1 and CDR2 are SGHTA and FQGNSA. The CDR3 nucleotides read TGTGCCAGCAGCCCCGTGGGACACTTTTCTCAGCCCCAGCATTTT. Amino acid sequence: CASSPVGHFSQPQHF.

The chain couples TRBV5-4 to TRBJ1-1; TRBD1 is a possible D gene (5 bases). Germline assignment: CDR1 SGHNT and CDR2 YYREEE (reference sequence). Trimming removed 6 bases from V and 5 bases from J, with 14 bases in between. This CDR3 is built from 13 residues. CDR3: CASIDLGGTEAFF. CDR3 coding DNA: TGTGCCAGCATCGATCTCGGGGGAACTGAAGCTTTCTTT.

V gene TRBV18 combines with J gene TRBJ2-4; 8 nucleotides align to TRBD1. CDR1 KGHSH and CDR2 LQKENI come from the germline V gene. The CDR3 has 14 residues. The V and J ends lost 3 bases and 5 bases, in that order; junction bases with no gene match: 3. CDR3 DNA: TGTGCCAGCTCACCCGACAGGGGCCAAAACATTCAGTACTTC. Translation gives CASSPDRGQNIQYF.

The rearrangement uses TRBV27 and TRBJ2-7; D possibly corresponds to TRBD1 (5 bases). CDR1 is MNHEY and CDR2 is SMNVEV in the germline V gene (reference sequence). This CDR3 has 14 amino acids. Trimming took off 4 bases at V and 6 bases at J, with 16 bases between the two ends. The CDR3 nucleotides are TGTGCCAGCAGTTCCACAATCCAGGGCGGCGAGCAGTACTTC. Translation gives CASSSTIQGGEQYF.

This chain uses TRBV29-1 with TRBJ2-7, with a weak D call TRBD2 (6 bases). Between the trimmed V and J ends, which lost 3 bases and 3 bases, there was a span of 15 bases. CDR3 length: 14 residues. The germline V gene has CDR1 SQVTM and CDR2 ANQGSEA. This CDR3 reads CSVESPSESYEQYF. The CDR3 nucleotides read TGCAGCGTTGAGTCTCCTAGCGAGAGCTACGAGCAGTACTTC.

The chain recombines TRBV11-2 with TRBJ2-4; 11 positions match TRBD2. Trimming at V came to 1 base and at J to 7 bases, leaving 12 bases not matched to a gene. Germline V gene lookup returns CDR1 SGHAT and CDR2 FQNNGV. The length of the CDR3 is 18 residues. CDR3 loop: CASSLGRLAGGFRNIQYF. The CDR3 DNA is TGTGCCAGCAGCTTAGGTCGGCTAGCGGGAGGTTTTAGGAACATTCAGTACTTC.

This rearrangement joins TRBV25-1 to TRBJ2-5; a weak D match, TRBD2 (6 bases). The length of the CDR3 is 13 residues. The V gene's germline CDR1 is MGHDK and CDR2 SYGVNS. The V end lost 3 bases, the J end lost 5 bases, and 10 bases lay between the germline ends. CDR3 amino acids: CASSEGGGETQYF. CDR3 sequence (DNA): TGTGCCAGCAGTGAGGGGGGTGGGGAGACCCAGTACTTC.

The chain links TRBV16 to TRBJ1-2; unclear D gene. Trimming pared 7 bases from V and 8 bases from J, leaving 14 bases between. CDR3 length: 12 amino acids. Germline V gives CDR1 KGHSY, CDR2 FQNENV. The CDR3 is CASTIHSPGYTF. DNA for the CDR3: TGTGCCAGCACCATACACAGTCCCGGCTACACCTTC. Based on the CDR3 plus reference TRBV16 and TRBJ1-2, the full variable domain is GEEVAQTPKHLVRGEGQKAKLYCAPIKGHSYVFWYQQVLKNEFKFLISFQNENVFDETGMPKERFSAKCLPNSPCSLEIQATKLEDSAVYFCASTIHSPGYTFGSGTRLTVV.